This T cell receptor (beta chain) was identified during a study of OX40 agonist ivuxolimab in advanced cancers. This CDR3 comprises 16 residues. Germline CDR1 reads LNHDA; CDR2 reads SQIVND (reference sequence). The trim removed 5 bases at V and 4 bases at J, leaving 9 bases unmatched. The table came from immunoSEQ multiplex PCR; TCRdb's copy has only in-frame clones and leaves some out. The sample holds about 120,000 clones; roughly nine tenths are singletons and the top ten take about 0.3%. The chain couples TRBV19 to TRBJ2-1, with 9 bases identical to TRBD1. The clonotype was recovered from an adult with an advanced solid tumor such as melanoma, head and neck, liver or kidney cancer. The source material was CD4+ or CD8+ T cells sorted from blood, sampled in a trial of the OX40 agonist ivuxolimab. The CDR3 bases are TGTGCCAGTAGTGTACAGGGGGCCAGGGGGTACAATGAGCAGTTCTTC. Translation gives CASSVQGARGYNEQFF.